The clone carrying this TCR beta chain was counted a single time. CDR1 and CDR2 (germline): MDHEN, SYDVKM. This CDR3 region has 12 residues. Trimming stripped 6 bases from V and 4 bases from J, with 9 bases between. This sample was taken from a study of blood T cell repertoires in COVID-19. Study-wide background: From the United States, Italy and Spain came samples of acute and convalescent COVID-19. PBMCs, B-cell-depleted T cells, or T cells provided the cDNA or gDNA that made up the material.

As originally analysed: The authors estimated nucleated cell counts from reference gene primer amplification. The table came from immunoSEQ multiplex PCR; TCRdb's copy has only in-frame clones and leaves some out. V and J calls and clone size follow that table, whereas D and trimming were derived from the DNA. The sample records tens of thousands of clones, approximately 87% being singletons. The chain recombines TRBV28 with TRBJ1-2; D is possibly TRBD1 (6 bases). Sequenced input: peripheral blood. This TCR came from a woman aged 80 or over with acute or convalescent COVID-19. CDR3: CASRRGTYGYTF. CDR3 sequence (DNA): TGTGCCAGCAGGAGGGGGACCTATGGCTACACCTTC.